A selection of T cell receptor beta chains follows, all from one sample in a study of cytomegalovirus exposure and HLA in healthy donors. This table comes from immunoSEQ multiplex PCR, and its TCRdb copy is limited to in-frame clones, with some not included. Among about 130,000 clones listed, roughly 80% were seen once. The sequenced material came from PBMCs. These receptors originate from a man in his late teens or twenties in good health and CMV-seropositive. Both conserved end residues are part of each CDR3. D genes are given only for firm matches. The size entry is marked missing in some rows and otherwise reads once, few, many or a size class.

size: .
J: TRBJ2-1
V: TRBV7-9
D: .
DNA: TGTGCCAGCAGCTCGGGTTGGTACAATGAGCAGTTCTTC
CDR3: CASSSGWYNEQFF

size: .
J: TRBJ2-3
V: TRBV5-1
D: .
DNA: TGCGCCAGCAGCTTGGAGCCAGGGACAGATACGCAGTATTTT
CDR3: CASSLEPGTDTQYF

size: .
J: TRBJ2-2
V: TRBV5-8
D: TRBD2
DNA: TGTGCCAGCAGCTTGGTAGGTCCCGGGACTAGCGTCTCCACCGGGGAGCTGTTTTTT
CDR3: CASSLVGPGTSVSTGELFF

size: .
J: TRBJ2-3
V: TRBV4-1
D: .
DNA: TGCGCCAGCAGCCAAAGTTCTAAGCCTAGCACAGATACGCAGTATTTT
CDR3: CASSQSSKPSTDTQYF

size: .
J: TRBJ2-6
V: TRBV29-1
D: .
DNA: TGCAGCGTTGATTGGGGGGACAGCCGAACAGGGGCCAACGTCCTGACTTTC
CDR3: CSVDWGDSRTGANVLTF

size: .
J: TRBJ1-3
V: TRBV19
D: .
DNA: TGTGCCAGTAGTATAGACGGCTCTGGAAACACCATATATTTT
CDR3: CASSIDGSGNTIYF

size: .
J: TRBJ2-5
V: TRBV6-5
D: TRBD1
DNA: TGTGCCAGCAGCGGGACAGGGGGAATTGGGACCCAGTACTTC
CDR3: CASSGTGGIGTQYF

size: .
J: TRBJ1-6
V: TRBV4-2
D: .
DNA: TGTGCCAGCAGCCAGGATCCCACAGGGAGCTATAATTCACCCCTCCACTTT
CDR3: CASSQDPTGSYNSPLHF

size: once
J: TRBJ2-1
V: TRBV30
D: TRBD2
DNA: TGTGCCTGGAGTCGGACTAGCGGGGTGAGCAATGAGCAGTTCTTC
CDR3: CAWSRTSGVSNEQFF

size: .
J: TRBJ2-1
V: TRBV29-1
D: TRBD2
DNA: TGCAGCGTTGAACTACTAGCGGGGGAGCCCAATGAGCAGTTCTTC
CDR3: CSVELLAGEPNEQFF

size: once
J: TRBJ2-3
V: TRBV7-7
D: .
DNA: TGTGCCAGCAGCGCCGGATTGACAGACGGTACGCAGTATTTT
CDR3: CASSAGLTDGTQYF

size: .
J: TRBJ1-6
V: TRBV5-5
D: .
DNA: TGTGCCAGCAGCTTGGGGCAGTTGGGCTCACCCCTCCACTTT
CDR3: CASSLGQLGSPLHF

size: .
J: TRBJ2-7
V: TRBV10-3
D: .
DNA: TGTGCCATCAGGGACAGCTCCTACGAGCAGTACTTC
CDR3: CAIRDSSYEQYF

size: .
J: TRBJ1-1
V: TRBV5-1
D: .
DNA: TGCGCCAGCAGCTTGGGGCGATACGGGGATGTGAACACTGAAGCTTTCTTT
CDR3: CASSLGRYGDVNTEAFF

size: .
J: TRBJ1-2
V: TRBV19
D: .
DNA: TGTGCCAGTAGTTCAATTCAGGGGAACTATGGCTACACCTTC
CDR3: CASSSIQGNYGYTF

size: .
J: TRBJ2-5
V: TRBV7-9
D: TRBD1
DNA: TGTGCCAGCAGCTGGGACAGGGGGCCCGGGGAGACCCAGTACTTC
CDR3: CASSWDRGPGETQYF

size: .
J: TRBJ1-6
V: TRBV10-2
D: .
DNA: TGCGCCGGCGGAACGGATAATAATTCACCCCTCCACTTT
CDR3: CAGGTDNNSPLHF

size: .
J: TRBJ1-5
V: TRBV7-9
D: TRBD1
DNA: TGTGCCAGCAGCGCAACCGGGACAGTTAATCAGCCCCAGCATTTT
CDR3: CASSATGTVNQPQHF

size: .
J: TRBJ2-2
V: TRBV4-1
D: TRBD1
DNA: TGCGCCAGCACCTGGACAGGGTCAAGCACCGGGGAGCTGTTTTTT
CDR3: CASTWTGSSTGELFF

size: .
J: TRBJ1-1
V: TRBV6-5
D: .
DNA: TGTGCCAGCAGTCCATCTGGGGGGGCAGTGGCTGAAGCTTTCTTT
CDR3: CASSPSGGAVAEAFF

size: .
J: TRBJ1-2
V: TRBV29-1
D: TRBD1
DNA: TGCAGCGTTGGGACAGGGGCCGCTAACTATGGCTACACCTTC
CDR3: CSVGTGAANYGYTF